The sequence of this T cell receptor (beta chain) was determined in a study of blood T cell repertoires in COVID-19 (dated by TCRdb to about 2020). The study in broad terms: Samples covering the acute and convalescent phases of COVID-19 were provided by collaborators in the United States, Italy and Spain. The prospective study material was composed of cDNA or gDNA derived from T cells, B-cell-depleted T cells, or PBMCs. Subjects who had been exposed to COVID-19, were actively infected with it, or had recovered from it provided the deeply sampled blood TCRbeta repertoires that made up the dataset. The repertoires were released in a freely available public database intended as a resource for research on the immune response to SARS-CoV-2. Samples came from the ongoing ImmuneRACE study (first 160 participants) plus 1,254 subjects from 6 global collaborators. Sample metadata almost always included a de-identified subject ID, COVID-19 status, age in years and sex. HLA class I and class II types, where available, came from metadata supplied by the sample provider rather than from assay-based typing. The research as a whole found: The amount of clinical and demographic metadata varied by source and participant and was provided uncurated.

Remarks on this clone: Its antigen is currently not known. It has no much larger one-base neighbor in the sample; base qualities were not kept.

TCRbeta CDR3 regions were amplified from genomic DNA using the immunoSEQ Assay, a bias-controlled multiplex PCR. Turning to the authors' computational methods: Within the assay, amplification of reference gene primers was used to estimate how many nucleated cells each sample contained. Sequence reads were collapsed and filtered to measure the absolute abundance of every unique TCRbeta CDR3 rearrangement. For each sample, productive Simpson clonality was calculated by taking the square root of Simpson's diversity index across productive rearrangements. TCRdb took over this immuneACCESS table, retaining in-frame rearrangements with V and J assigned. Such tables are incomplete; in checked studies, under half of the missing clones stem from an unresolved V gene, and the remainder is unexplained. The V and J calls and clone size come from that table; D and trimming were worked out from the DNA. Recorded for this sample are about 99,000 clones; almost 90% of them occurred a single time. The ten largest clonotypes hold about 3.5% of the sample.

The collaborating institutions used their own protocols to collect whole blood in K2EDTA tubes. For TCRbeta analysis, collaborators shipped samples as frozen whole blood, isolated PBMCs, or DNA extracted from either of those sample types. Via the germline V gene, CDR1 is SGDLS and CDR2 YYNGEE. The cysteine opens and the phenylalanine closes a CDR3 of 15 amino acids. Only the CDR3 part of the read is kept: 45 bases, read in frame from the first base. V lost 4 bases and J lost 2 bases; the stretch between them is 15 bases long. This clonotype was sampled from a human donor in a cohort sampled during active COVID-19. The source material was peripheral blood. The chain is assembled from TRBV9 and TRBJ1-1; the D gene remains uncertain. For the CDR3, the sequence is CASSRYRDRNTEAFF. In nucleotide form, the sequence is TGTGCCAGCAGCCGCTACCGGGATCGTAACACTGAAGCTTTCTTT.